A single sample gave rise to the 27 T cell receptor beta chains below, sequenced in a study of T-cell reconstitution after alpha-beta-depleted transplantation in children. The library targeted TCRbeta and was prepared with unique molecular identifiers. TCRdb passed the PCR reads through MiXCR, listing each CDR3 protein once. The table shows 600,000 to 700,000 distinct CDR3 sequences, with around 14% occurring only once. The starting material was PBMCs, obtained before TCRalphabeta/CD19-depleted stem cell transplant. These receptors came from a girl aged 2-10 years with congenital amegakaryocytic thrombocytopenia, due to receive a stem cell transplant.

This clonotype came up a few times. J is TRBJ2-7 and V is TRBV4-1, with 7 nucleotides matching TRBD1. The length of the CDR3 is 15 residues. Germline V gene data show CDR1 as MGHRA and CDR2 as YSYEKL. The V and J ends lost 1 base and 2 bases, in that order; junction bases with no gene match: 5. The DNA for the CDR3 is TGCGCCAGCAGCCAAGCCCCAGGGGGAACCTACGAGCAGTACTTC. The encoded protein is CASSQAPGGTYEQYF.

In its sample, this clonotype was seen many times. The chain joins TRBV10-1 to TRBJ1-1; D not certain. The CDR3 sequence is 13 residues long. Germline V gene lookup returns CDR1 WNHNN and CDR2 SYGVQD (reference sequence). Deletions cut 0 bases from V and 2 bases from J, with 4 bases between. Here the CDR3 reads CASSESRNTEAFF. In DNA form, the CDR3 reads TGCGCCAGCAGTGAGTCGCGTAACACTGAAGCTTTCTTT.

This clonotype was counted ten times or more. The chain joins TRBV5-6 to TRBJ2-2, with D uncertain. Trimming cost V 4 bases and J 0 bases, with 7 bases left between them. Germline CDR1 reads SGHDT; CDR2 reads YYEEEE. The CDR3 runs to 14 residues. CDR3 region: CASSDTPNTGELFF. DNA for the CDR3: TGTGCCAGCAGCGATACACCGAACACCGGGGAGCTGTTTTTT.

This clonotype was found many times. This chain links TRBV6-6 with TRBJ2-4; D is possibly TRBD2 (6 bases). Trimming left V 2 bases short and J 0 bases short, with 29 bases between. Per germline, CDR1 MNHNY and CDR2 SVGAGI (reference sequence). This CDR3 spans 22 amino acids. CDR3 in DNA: TGTGCCAGCAGTTACCCCTACCTCATGACGGAGGGAGTGGGGGTAGCCAAAAACATTCAGTACTTC. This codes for CASSYPYLMTEGVGVAKNIQYF.

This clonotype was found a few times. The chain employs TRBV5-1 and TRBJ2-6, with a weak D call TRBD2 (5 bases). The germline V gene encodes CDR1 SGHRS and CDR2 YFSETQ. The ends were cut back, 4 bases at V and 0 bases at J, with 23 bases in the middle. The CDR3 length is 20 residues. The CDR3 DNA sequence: TGCGCCAGCAGCCCAAGCGGAGACTCTTATCCCAACTCTGGGGCCAACGTCCTGACTTTC. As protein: CASSPSGDSYPNSGANVLTF. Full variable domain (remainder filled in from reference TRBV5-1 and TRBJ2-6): KAGVTQTPRYLIKTRGQQVTLSCSPISGHRSVSWYQQTPGQGLQFLFEYFSETQRNKGNFPGRFSGRQFSNSRSEMNVSTLELGDSALYLCASSPSGDSYPNSGANVLTFGAGSRLTVL.

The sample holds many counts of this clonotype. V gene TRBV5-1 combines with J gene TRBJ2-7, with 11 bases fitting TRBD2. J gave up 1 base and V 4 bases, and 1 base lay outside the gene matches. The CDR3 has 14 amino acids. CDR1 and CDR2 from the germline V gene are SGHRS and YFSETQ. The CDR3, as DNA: TGCGCCAGCAGCCTAGCGGGAGGTTCCTACGAGCAGTACTTC. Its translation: CASSLAGGSYEQYF.

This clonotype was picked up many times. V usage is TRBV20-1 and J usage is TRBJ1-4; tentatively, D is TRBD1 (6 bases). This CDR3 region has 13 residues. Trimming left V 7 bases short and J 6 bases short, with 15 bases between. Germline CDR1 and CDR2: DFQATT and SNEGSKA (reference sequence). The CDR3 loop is CSVVGGAHEKLFF. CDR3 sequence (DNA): TGCAGTGTGGTTGGGGGGGCGCATGAAAAACTGTTTTTT.

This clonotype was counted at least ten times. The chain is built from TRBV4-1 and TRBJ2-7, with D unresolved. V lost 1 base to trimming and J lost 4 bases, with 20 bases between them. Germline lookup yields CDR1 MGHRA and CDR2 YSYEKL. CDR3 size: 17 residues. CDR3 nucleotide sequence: TGCGCCAGCAGCCAAGGAATTCGGGTGCAGACCAAATACGAGCAGTACTTC. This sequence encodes CASSQGIRVQTKYEQYF.

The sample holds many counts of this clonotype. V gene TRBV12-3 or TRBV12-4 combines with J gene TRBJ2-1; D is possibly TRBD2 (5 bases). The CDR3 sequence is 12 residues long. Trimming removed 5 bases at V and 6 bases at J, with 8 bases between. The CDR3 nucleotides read TGTGCCAGCAGTCCAGAGGGCAATGAGCAGTTCTTC. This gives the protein CASSPEGNEQFF.

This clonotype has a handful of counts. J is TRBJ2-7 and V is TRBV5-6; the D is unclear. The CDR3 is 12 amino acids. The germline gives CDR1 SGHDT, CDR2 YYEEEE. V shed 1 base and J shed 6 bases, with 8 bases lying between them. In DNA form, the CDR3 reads TGTGCCAGCAGCTTGCACAAAGGCGAGCAGTACTTC. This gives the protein CASSLHKGEQYF.

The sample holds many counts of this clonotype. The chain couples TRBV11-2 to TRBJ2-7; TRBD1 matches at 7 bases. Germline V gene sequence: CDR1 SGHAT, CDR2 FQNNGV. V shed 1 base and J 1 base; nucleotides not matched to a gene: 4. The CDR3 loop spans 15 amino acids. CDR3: CASSLVWDSSYEQYF. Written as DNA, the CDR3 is TGTGCCAGCAGCTTAGTTTGGGACAGTTCCTACGAGCAGTACTTC.

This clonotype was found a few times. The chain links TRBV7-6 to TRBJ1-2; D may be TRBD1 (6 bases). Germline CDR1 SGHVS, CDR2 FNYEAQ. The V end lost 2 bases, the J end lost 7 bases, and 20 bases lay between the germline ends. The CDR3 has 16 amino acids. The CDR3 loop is CASSLSATGDRLGYTF. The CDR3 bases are TGTGCCAGCAGCTTATCCGCGACAGGCGACCGGCTTGGCTACACCTTC.

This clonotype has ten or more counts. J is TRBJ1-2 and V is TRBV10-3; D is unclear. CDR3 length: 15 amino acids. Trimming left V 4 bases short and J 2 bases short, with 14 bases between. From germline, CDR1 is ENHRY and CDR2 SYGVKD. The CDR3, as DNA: TGTGCCATCAGTGTGGGCTGGCAAAAGAACTATGGCTACACCTTC. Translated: CAISVGWQKNYGYTF.

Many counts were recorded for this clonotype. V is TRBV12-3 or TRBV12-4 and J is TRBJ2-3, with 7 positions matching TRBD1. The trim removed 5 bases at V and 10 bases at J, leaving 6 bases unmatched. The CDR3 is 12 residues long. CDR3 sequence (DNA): TGTGCCAGCAGTCAACAGGGGATGGCGCAGTATTTT. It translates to CASSQQGMAQYF.

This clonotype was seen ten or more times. CDR3 sequence reads: CSARVGDAGNQPQHF. The CDR3 region has the DNA TGCAGTGCTAGAGTAGGTGACGCCGGAAATCAGCCCCAGCATTTT. The J gene is TRBJ1-5, the V gene TRBV20-1; D remains unclear. This CDR3 has 15 residues. Per germline, CDR1 DFQATT and CDR2 SNEGSKA (reference sequence). V was shortened by 1 base and J by 4 bases, with 14 bases between the two germline ends.

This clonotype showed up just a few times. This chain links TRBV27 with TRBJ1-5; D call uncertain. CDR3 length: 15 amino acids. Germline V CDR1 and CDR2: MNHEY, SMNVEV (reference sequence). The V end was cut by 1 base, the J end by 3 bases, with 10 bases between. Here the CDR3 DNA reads TGTGCCAGCAGTTTATTTGGACGGGTCAATCAGCCCCAGCATTTT. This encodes CASSLFGRVNQPQHF.

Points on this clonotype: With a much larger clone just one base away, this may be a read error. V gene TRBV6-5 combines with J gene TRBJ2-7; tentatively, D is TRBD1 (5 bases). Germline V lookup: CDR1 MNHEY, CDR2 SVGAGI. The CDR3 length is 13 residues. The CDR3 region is CASTYGSKGWRYF. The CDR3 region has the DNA TGTGCCAGCACTTACGGCTCTAAGGGGTGGCGGTACTTC.

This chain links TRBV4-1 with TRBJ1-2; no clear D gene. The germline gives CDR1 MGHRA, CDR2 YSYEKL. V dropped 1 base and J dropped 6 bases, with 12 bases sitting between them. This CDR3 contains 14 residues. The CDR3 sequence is CASSQVSWQNGYTF. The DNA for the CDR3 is TGCGCCAGCAGCCAAGTGTCGTGGCAGAATGGCTACACCTTC.

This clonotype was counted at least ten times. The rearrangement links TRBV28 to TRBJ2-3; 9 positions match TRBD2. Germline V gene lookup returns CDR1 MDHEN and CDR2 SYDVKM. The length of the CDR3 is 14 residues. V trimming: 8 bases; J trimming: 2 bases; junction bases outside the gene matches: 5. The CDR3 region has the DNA TGTGCCAGCGCGGGAGGGATTGTCACAGATACGCAGTATTTT. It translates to CASAGGIVTDTQYF.

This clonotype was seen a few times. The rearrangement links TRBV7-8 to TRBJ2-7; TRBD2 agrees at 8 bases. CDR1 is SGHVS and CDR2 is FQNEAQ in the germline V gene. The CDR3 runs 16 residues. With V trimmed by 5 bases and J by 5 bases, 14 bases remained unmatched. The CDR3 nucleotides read TGTGCCAGCAGCCCGGCTCCAGCGGGAGTTATCAACGAGCAGTACTTC. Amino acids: CASSPAPAGVINEQYF.

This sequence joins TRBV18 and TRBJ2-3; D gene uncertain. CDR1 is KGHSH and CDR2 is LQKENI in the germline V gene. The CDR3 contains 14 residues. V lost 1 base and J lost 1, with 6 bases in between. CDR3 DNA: TGTGCCAGCTCACCACGTGTCCGCACAGATACGCAGTATTTT. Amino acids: CASSPRVRTDTQYF.

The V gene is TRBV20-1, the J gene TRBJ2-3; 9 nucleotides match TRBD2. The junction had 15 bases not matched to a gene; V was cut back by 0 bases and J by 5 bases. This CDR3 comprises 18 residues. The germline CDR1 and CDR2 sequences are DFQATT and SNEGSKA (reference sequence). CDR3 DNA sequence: TGCAGTGCTAGAGACCCTATAGCGGGAGCGCCGGATAAAGATACGCAGTATTTT. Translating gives CSARDPIAGAPDKDTQYF.

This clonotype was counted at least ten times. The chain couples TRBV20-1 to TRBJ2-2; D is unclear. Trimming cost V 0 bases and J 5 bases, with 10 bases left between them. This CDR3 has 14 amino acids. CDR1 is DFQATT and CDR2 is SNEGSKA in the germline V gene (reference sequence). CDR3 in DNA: TGCAGTGCTAGAGAGGGATGGTTTACCGGGGAGCTGTTTTTT. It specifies CSAREGWFTGELFF.

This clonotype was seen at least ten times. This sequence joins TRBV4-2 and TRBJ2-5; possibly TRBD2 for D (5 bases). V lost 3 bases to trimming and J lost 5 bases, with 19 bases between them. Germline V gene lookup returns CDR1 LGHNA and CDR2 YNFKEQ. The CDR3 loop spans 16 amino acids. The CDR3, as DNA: TGTGCCAGCAGCCACAAAACTAGGTCGCGGTTTGAGACCCAGTACTTC. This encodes CASSHKTRSRFETQYF.

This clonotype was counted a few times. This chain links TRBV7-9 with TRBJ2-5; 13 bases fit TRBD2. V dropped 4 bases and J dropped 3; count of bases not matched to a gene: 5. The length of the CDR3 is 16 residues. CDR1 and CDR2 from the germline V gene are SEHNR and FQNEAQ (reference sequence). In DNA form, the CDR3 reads TGTGCCAGCAGCTGGCCGGGACTAGCGGGAAAAGAGACCCAGTACTTC. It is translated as CASSWPGLAGKETQYF.

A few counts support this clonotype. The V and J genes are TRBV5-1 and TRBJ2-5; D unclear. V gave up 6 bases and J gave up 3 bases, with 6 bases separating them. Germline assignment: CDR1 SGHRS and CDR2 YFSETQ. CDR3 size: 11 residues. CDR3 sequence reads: CASTLKETQYF. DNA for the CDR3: TGCGCCAGCACACTCAAAGAGACCCAGTACTTC. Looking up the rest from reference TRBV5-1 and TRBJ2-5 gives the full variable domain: KAGVTQTPRYLIKTRGQQVTLSCSPISGHRSVSWYQQTPGQGLQFLFEYFSETQRNKGNFPGRFSGRQFSNSRSEMNVSTLELGDSALYLCASTLKETQYFGPGTRLLVL.

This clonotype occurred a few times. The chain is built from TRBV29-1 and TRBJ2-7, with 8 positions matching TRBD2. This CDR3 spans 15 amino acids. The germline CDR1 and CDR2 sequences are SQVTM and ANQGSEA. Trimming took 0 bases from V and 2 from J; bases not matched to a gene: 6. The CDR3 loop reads CSVEDRGGRPYEQYF. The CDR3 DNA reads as TGCAGCGTTGAAGATCGGGGGGGCCGACCCTACGAGCAGTACTTC.